These 26 T cell receptor beta chains originate from one sample sequenced in a study of T-cell memory formation after mild COVID-19. Using its own MiXCR run on the 5' RACE reads, TCRdb lists one record per CDR3 protein. The sample has fewer than 700,000 distinct CDR3 sequences, approximately 21% seen once. Sequenced sample: PBMCs or a T cell subset sorted from them (not recorded which). Source of these receptors: an adult woman who had mild COVID-19 (a few samples of this study predate the infection). Cell type and time point are not known.

The chain carries TRBV7-6 and TRBJ1-1; TRBD1 aligns across 8 bases. V dropped 2 bases and J dropped 6; count of bases not matched to a gene: 11. Germline CDR1 SGHVS, CDR2 FNYEAQ. This CDR3 is built from 16 residues. The CDR3, as DNA: TGTGCCAGCAGCTTAATCGCAGGGGGCGGGGAGGCTGAAGCTTTCTTT. Its translation is CASSLIAGGGEAEAFF.

This clonotype was detected many times. The J gene is TRBJ1-1, the V gene TRBV20-1; D may be TRBD1 (6 bases). Germline V gene sequence: CDR1 DFQATT, CDR2 SNEGSKA (reference sequence). CDR3 length equals 14 residues. Trimming took off 0 bases at V and 3 bases at J, with 11 bases between the two ends. The DNA of the CDR3 is TGCAGTGCTAGAGATCCTAGGGGGGACACTGAAGCTTTCTTT. It encodes CSARDPRGDTEAFF.

The CDR3, as DNA: TGTGCCAGCAGTGAGGCTAGCGGGATGGACGAGCAGTACTTC. The encoded protein is CASSEASGMDEQYF. V gene TRBV27 combines with J gene TRBJ2-7, with TRBD2 matching over 9 bases. Trimming cost V 5 bases and J 5 bases; bases outside gene matches: 7. Per the germline V gene, CDR1 is MNHEY and CDR2 is SMNVEV (reference sequence). The CDR3 has 14 residues.

The V call is TRBV4-1, the J call TRBJ2-5; 9 nucleotides match TRBD1. CDR1 and CDR2 (germline): MGHRA, YSYEKL. V shed 1 base and J 4 bases; nucleotides not matched to a gene: 7. This CDR3 region has 16 residues. The CDR3 sequence is CASSQGTGDPGETQYF. The CDR3 coding sequence is TGCGCCAGCAGCCAAGGGACAGGGGATCCTGGAGAGACCCAGTACTTC.

The sample holds a few counts of this clonotype. The genes are TRBV5-1 and TRBJ2-7; 8 nucleotides match TRBD1. Germline lookup yields CDR1 SGHRS and CDR2 YFSETQ. The J segment lost 4 bases and the V segment lost 3 bases, leaving 3 bases of the junction unmatched. The CDR3 contains 13 residues. In nucleotides, the CDR3 is TGCGCCAGCAGCTCACAGGGGGTTTACGAGCAGTACTTC. Amino acids: CASSSQGVYEQYF.

This clonotype was seen a handful of times. This chain connects TRBV7-3 to TRBJ2-3; 9 nucleotides align to TRBD1. CDR3 length: 14 residues. Germline CDR1 reads SGHTA; CDR2 reads FQGTGA. Unmatched junction bases numbered 4, after V lost 4 bases and J lost 5 bases. The CDR3 DNA is TGTGCCAGCAGCTATACAGGGGGCAAAGATACGCAGTATTTT. Translated: CASSYTGGKDTQYF.

The chain uses TRBV7-8 and TRBJ1-2; 7 positions match TRBD1. The CDR3 covers 16 residues. Germline-derived CDR1 and CDR2 are SGHVS and FQNEAQ. The junction had 7 bases not matched to a gene; V was cut back by 3 bases and J by 0 bases. The CDR3 here is CASSFQGGAANYGYTF. DNA of the CDR3: TGTGCCAGCAGCTTCCAGGGGGGGGCAGCTAACTATGGCTACACCTTC.

This clonotype was recorded at least ten times. CDR3 residues: CSPGSTDTQYF. The DNA of the CDR3 is TGCAGTCCAGGGAGCACAGATACGCAGTATTTT. The chain has TRBV20-1 and TRBJ2-3, with D possibly being TRBD1 (5 bases). This CDR3 spans 11 amino acids. V was trimmed by 8 bases and J by 0 bases, leaving 6 bases between them. In germline, CDR1 is DFQATT, CDR2 SNEGSKA (reference sequence).

The chain has TRBV9 and TRBJ2-7; 10 bases line up with TRBD1. Trimming cost V 1 base and J 7 bases; bases outside gene matches: 8. The germline gives CDR1 SGDLS, CDR2 YYNGEE. The CDR3 is 15 amino acids. CDR3 coding DNA: TGTGCCAGCAGCGTACGCGGGACAGGGGTGAGGGAGCAGTACTTC. Residues: CASSVRGTGVREQYF.

V and J are TRBV5-1 and TRBJ1-2; 8 bases are a match to TRBD1. With V trimmed by 1 base and J by 8 bases, 13 bases remained unmatched. CDR1 SGHRS and CDR2 YFSETQ come from the germline V gene. CDR3 length: 16 residues. CDR3 DNA: TGCGCCAGCAGCTTGCGGACTGATGGACAGGGAGGCGGCTACACCTTC. Protein product: CASSLRTDGQGGGYTF.

J is TRBJ1-1 and V is TRBV29-1; possibly TRBD1 for D (5 bases). CDR3 length: 13 amino acids. V was pared by 5 bases and J by 1 base, with 11 bases between. The V gene's germline CDR1 is SQVTM and CDR2 ANQGSEA. The CDR3 protein is CSVPGPGNTEAFF. The DNA of the CDR3 is TGCAGCGTTCCGGGACCGGGGAACACTGAAGCTTTCTTT. Variable domain in full (rest from reference TRBV29-1 and TRBJ1-1): SAVISQKPSRDICQRGTSLTIQCQVDSQVTMMFWYRQQPGQSLTLIATANQGSEATYESGFVIDKFPISRPNLTFSTLTVSNMSPEDSSIYLCSVPGPGNTEAFFGQGTRLTVV.

Only a few counts were recorded for this clonotype. The V call is TRBV29-1, the J call TRBJ1-1; TRBD1 is a possible D gene (5 bases). Between the trimmed V and J ends, which lost 2 bases and 5 bases, there was a span of 12 bases. Per germline, CDR1 SQVTM and CDR2 ANQGSEA. The CDR3 consists of 13 residues. CDR3: CSVERGVRTEAFF. CDR3 nucleotides: TGCAGCGTTGAAAGAGGGGTGAGGACTGAAGCTTTCTTT.

V is TRBV29-1 and J is TRBJ1-1, with a tentative D call TRBD1 (5 bases). V lost 7 bases and J 10 bases, leaving 13 bases between the germline ends. Germline V gene data show CDR1 as SQVTM and CDR2 as ANQGSEA. The CDR3 runs to 10 residues. CDR3 in amino acids: CSGTRDGAFF. CDR3 nucleotide sequence: TGCAGCGGGACCAGGGACGGAGCTTTCTTT.

The rearrangement uses TRBV7-9 and TRBJ1-1, with D tentatively TRBD1 (6 bases). The V gene lost 6 bases and the J gene lost 7 bases, with 9 bases spanning the gap. The CDR3 is made up of 11 amino acids. The germline V gene has CDR1 SEHNR and CDR2 FQNEAQ (reference sequence). The CDR3 spells CASRPDSEAFF. CDR3 DNA sequence: TGTGCCAGCAGGCCGGACAGTGAAGCTTTCTTT.

This clonotype was detected many times. This sequence joins TRBV20-1 and TRBJ2-3; D call uncertain. Germline CDR1 DFQATT, CDR2 SNEGSKA (reference sequence). V dropped 6 bases and J dropped 3 bases, with 16 bases sitting between them. The CDR3 sequence is 14 residues long. In nucleotides, the CDR3 is TGCAGTGCCCGCCACCAGTGGTTGACAGATACGCAGTATTTT. Translated: CSARHQWLTDTQYF.

This clonotype occurred a few times. DNA for the CDR3: TGTGCCAGCAGTCCCCTGGGGTGGGGGGCGGCCAAAAACATTCAGTACTTC. As protein: CASSPLGWGAAKNIQYF. The chain uses TRBV6-5 and TRBJ2-4; D may correspond to TRBD1 or TRBD2 (6 bases each). CDR1 and CDR2 from the germline V gene are MNHEY and SVGAGI. This CDR3 has 17 residues. V shed 5 bases and J shed 1 base, with 18 bases lying between them.

In this sample, this clonotype turned up a few times. J is TRBJ2-1 and V is TRBV7-2, with D tentatively TRBD2 (6 bases). The CDR3 is 14 residues long. Germline CDR1 SGHTA, CDR2 FQGNSA. V was shortened by 5 bases and J by 6 bases, with 14 bases between the two germline ends. The CDR3 region has the DNA TGTGCCAGCAGCACATCGACTAGTTTCAATGAGCAGTTCTTC. This translates into CASSTSTSFNEQFF.

CDR3 region: CSASDRYTEAFF. CDR3 DNA: TGCAGTGCTTCCGACAGGTACACTGAAGCTTTCTTT. The chain has TRBV20-1 and TRBJ1-1; D is perhaps TRBD1 (6 bases). Germline V lookup: CDR1 DFQATT, CDR2 SNEGSKA (reference sequence). The V end was cut by 5 bases, the J end by 3 bases, with 10 bases between. CDR3 size: 12 residues.

This clonotype has only a few counts. The chain is built from TRBV19 and TRBJ1-5; D unresolved. Germline lookup yields CDR1 LNHDA and CDR2 SQIVND (reference sequence). This CDR3 is 15 amino acids long. V lost 5 bases to trimming and J lost 2 bases, with 13 bases between them. The CDR3 is CASSAQRSRNQPQHF. The CDR3 nucleotides read TGTGCCAGTAGTGCCCAAAGGTCTCGCAATCAGCCCCAGCATTTT.

The rearrangement uses TRBV6-5 and TRBJ2-3; perhaps TRBD1 as D (6 bases). The CDR3 spans 14 residues. V lost 6 bases, J lost 8 bases, and 18 bases lay in between. From germline, CDR1 is MNHEY and CDR2 SVGAGI. CDR3 sequence (DNA): TGTGCCAGCAGAAGGGACAAAGGGCGAGCTACGCAGTATTTT. Translating gives CASRRDKGRATQYF.

This clonotype came up a few times. This sequence joins TRBV7-9 and TRBJ2-5; D may be TRBD1 or TRBD2 (5 bases each). CDR1 and CDR2 from the germline V gene are SEHNR and FQNEAQ (reference sequence). The V and J ends lost 4 bases and 4 bases respectively, with 7 bases between them. CDR3 length: 12 amino acids. In DNA, the CDR3 is TGTGCCAGCAGCTGGGACGGAGAGACCCAGTACTTC. Its translation is CASSWDGETQYF.

The V and J genes are TRBV6-4 and TRBJ1-1, with a possible D match to TRBD1 (5 bases). Trimming removed 0 bases at V and 4 bases at J, with 12 bases between. Germline V CDR1 and CDR2: MRHNA, SNTAGT. CDR3 length: 15 amino acids. The CDR3 DNA follows: TGTGCCAGCAGTGACTCAGGGGCGGGGAGCACTGAAGCTTTCTTT. Translated, it gives CASSDSGAGSTEAFF.

This clonotype was counted only a few times. The chain is built from TRBV9 and TRBJ2-1; 13 bases are a match to TRBD2. Looked up from germline, CDR1 is SGDLS and CDR2 is YYNGEE. V lost 0 bases to trimming and J lost 6 bases; unmatched junction nucleotides: 3. CDR3 length: 16 residues. CDR3 bases: TGTGCCAGCAGCGTAGCCGGGACTAGCGGGACCAATGAGCAGTTCTTC. This gives the protein CASSVAGTSGTNEQFF.

This clonotype was counted ten times or more. The rearrangement uses TRBV5-1 and TRBJ2-1; 9 bases match TRBD2. Germline CDR1 and CDR2: SGHRS and YFSETQ. The ends lost 1 base at V and 6 bases at J; junction bases unmatched: 8. The CDR3 length is 16 residues. The CDR3 is CASSLTHSGGSNEQFF. CDR3 bases: TGCGCCAGCAGCTTGACCCACAGCGGGGGGTCCAATGAGCAGTTCTTC.

J is TRBJ1-1 and V is TRBV2, with TRBD1 identical over 8 bases. With V trimmed by 6 bases and J by 7 bases, 7 bases remained unmatched. CDR1 and CDR2 from the germline V gene are SNHLY and FYNNEI. CDR3 size: 13 residues. The CDR3 reads CASRPNRGFEAFF. In nucleotides, the CDR3 is TGTGCCAGCAGGCCAAACAGGGGGTTTGAAGCTTTCTTT. Full variable domain (missing parts from reference TRBV2 and TRBJ1-1): EPEVTQTPSHQVTQMGQEVILRCVPISNHLYFYWYRQILGQKVEFLVSFYNNEISEKSEIFDDQFSVERPDGSNFTLKIRSTKLEDSAMYFCASRPNRGFEAFFGQGTRLTVV.

The chain joins TRBV19 to TRBJ1-5; a possible D gene is TRBD1 (5 bases). V was pared by 5 bases and J by 5 bases, with 19 bases between. The germline gives CDR1 LNHDA, CDR2 SQIVND (reference sequence). The CDR3 is 16 residues long. The CDR3, as DNA: TGTGCCAGTAGTTTCGGGCGGGGGGTTGGACATCAGCCCCAGCATTTT. It codes for CASSFGRGVGHQPQHF. The full variable domain, in which reference TRBV19 and TRBJ1-5 provide the parts outside the CDR3, is DGGITQSPKYLFRKEGQNVTLSCEQNLNHDAMYWYRQDPGQGLRLIYYSQIVNDFQKGDIAEGYSVSREKKESFPLTVTSAQKNPTAFYLCASSFGRGVGHQPQHFGDGTRLSIL.